Given below is one T cell receptor (beta chain) in context. TCRdb's copy holds only in-frame clones and misses some; the assay was immunoSEQ multiplex PCR. The repertoire holds 65,000 to 100,000 clones, with 89% as singletons. The sample comes from a study of blood T cell repertoires in COVID-19. This CDR3 contains 14 residues. In germline, CDR1 is SGHVS, CDR2 FQNEAQ. V was shortened by 5 bases and J by 9 bases, with 17 bases between the two germline ends. The source is a man aged 45-60 years with acute or convalescent COVID-19. The sequenced sample consisted of peripheral blood. The chain links TRBV7-8 to TRBJ1-3; D possibly corresponds to TRBD1 (6 bases). CDR3 region: CASSRTALESTIYF. CDR3 nucleotides: TGTGCCAGCAGCCGGACAGCCCTTGAGAGCACCATATATTTT. The full variable domain, rest sourced from reference TRBV7-8 and TRBJ1-3, is GAGVSQSPRYKVAKRGQDVALRCDPISGHVSLFWYQQALGQGPEFLTYFQNEAQLDKSGLPSDRFFAERPEGSVSTLKIQRTQQEDSAVYLCASSRTALESTIYFGEGSWLTVV.